Listed here are 22 T cell receptor beta chains from one sample, sequenced in a study of T cell changes during pregnancy in multiple sclerosis. Assay used: immunoSEQ multiplex PCR; TCRdb lists only in-frame clones, some missing. The data show tens of thousands of clones, with nearly 90% seen just once and about 0.51% held by the top ten. The sample in question was CD4+ T cells from peripheral blood mononuclear cells, obtained in the second trimester of pregnancy. These receptors all come from a female donor with multiple sclerosis, enrolled in a pregnancy study.

The chain is built from TRBV5-1 and TRBJ2-1; 10 nucleotides line up with TRBD1. The CDR3 extends over 14 amino acids. Germline values: CDR1 SGHRS, CDR2 YFSETQ. Germline trimming cut 0 bases from V and 8 bases from J; bases unmatched to any gene: 2. The CDR3 nucleotides are TGCGCCAGCAGCTTGGGGGACAGGGGCGATGAGCAGTTCTTC. It translates to CASSLGDRGDEQFF.

The gene calls are TRBV10-3 and TRBJ1-1, with TRBD1 identical over 8 bases. V shed 10 bases, J shed 1 base, and the junction held 11 bases outside the gene matches. The CDR3 loop spans 15 amino acids. CDR1 and CDR2 from the germline V gene are ENHRY and SYGVKD. The CDR3, as DNA: TGTGCCACCGATTCTGGACAGGGAAGGAACACTGAAGCTTTCTTT. Translation gives CATDSGQGRNTEAFF.

The chain carries TRBV10-2 and TRBJ2-5, with 15 bases fitting TRBD2. CDR3 length: 15 residues. In germline, CDR1 is WSHSY, CDR2 SAAADI. Trimming at V came to 5 bases and at J to 5 bases, leaving 3 bases not matched to a gene. The CDR3 nucleotides are TGCGCCAGCAGTTTAGGACTAGCGGGAGGGGAGACCCAGTACTTC. It encodes CASSLGLAGGETQYF.

The chain uses TRBV7-3 and TRBJ2-3; D is ambiguous. Trimming stripped 10 bases from V and 0 bases from J, with 5 bases between. This CDR3 has 11 residues. CDR1 SGHTA and CDR2 FQGTGA come from the germline V gene. The CDR3 DNA sequence: TGTGCCACTAACAGCACAGATACGCAGTATTTT. It is translated as CATNSTDTQYF.

The chain uses TRBV19 and TRBJ1-2; 8 bases line up with TRBD1. The germline CDR1 and CDR2 sequences are LNHDA and SQIVND (reference sequence). There are 15 residues in the CDR3. The V segment lost 6 bases and the J segment 4 bases; nucleotides outside the gene matches: 10. CDR3 residues: CASSLDRGDSYGYTF. The CDR3 nucleotides are TGTGCCAGTAGCCTAGACAGGGGAGACAGCTATGGCTACACCTTC.

The chain joins TRBV18 to TRBJ2-3, with TRBD1 matching 7 bases. V dropped 5 bases and J dropped 5; count of bases not matched to a gene: 7. This CDR3 region has 14 residues. The germline gives CDR1 KGHSH, CDR2 LQKENI. In nucleotides, the CDR3 is TGTGCCAGCTCATTGGATAGGGGGCAAGATACGCAGTATTTT. Protein: CASSLDRGQDTQYF.

The chain couples TRBV6-5 to TRBJ2-7, with D possibly TRBD2 on 5 matching bases. This CDR3 is built from 14 residues. With 7 bases removed from V and 3 bases from J, the gap between germline ends came to 16 bases. Germline-derived CDR1 and CDR2 are MNHEY and SVGAGI. The DNA of the CDR3 is TGTGCCAGCACCCCCGATGGGAGTCTCTACGAGCAGTACTTC. This translates into CASTPDGSLYEQYF.

The CDR3 loop reads CASSVAGNPGEPQHF. The DNA of the CDR3 is TGTGCCAGCAGCGTAGCAGGGAACCCAGGGGAGCCCCAGCATTTT. The J gene is TRBJ1-5, the V gene TRBV9, with D possibly being TRBD1 (6 bases). Trimming removed 0 bases from V and 8 bases from J, with 15 bases in between. The CDR3 covers 15 residues. Germline CDR1 and CDR2: SGDLS and YYNGEE.

This chain joins TRBV7-3 and TRBJ2-7; D perhaps matches TRBD1 (5 bases). The CDR3 is 14 amino acids. Looked up from germline, CDR1 is SGHTA and CDR2 is FQGTGA. V lost 7 bases to trimming and J lost 3 bases, with 16 bases between them. This CDR3 is CASISTDSSYEQYF. CDR3 nucleotide sequence: TGTGCCAGCATCTCTACCGACAGCAGCTACGAGCAGTACTTC.

The rearrangement links TRBV14 to TRBJ2-7, with D perhaps TRBD1 (6 bases). Deletions cut 2 bases from V and 2 bases from J, with 13 bases between. The CDR3 is made up of 15 amino acids. Germline V gene data show CDR1 as SGHDN and CDR2 as FVKESK. CDR3 loop: CASSQRGSFPYEQYF. The CDR3 region has the DNA TGTGCCAGCAGCCAAAGGGGGTCTTTTCCCTACGAGCAGTACTTC.

The genes are TRBV19 and TRBJ1-5, with a possible D match to TRBD1 (5 bases). This CDR3 has 16 amino acids. The V gene's germline CDR1 is LNHDA and CDR2 SQIVND (reference sequence). V was pared by 4 bases and J by 1 base, with 14 bases between. CDR3 amino acids: CASSTETVASNQPQHF. The DNA for the CDR3 is TGTGCCAGTAGTACGGAGACAGTAGCCAGCAATCAGCCCCAGCATTTT.

The rearrangement links TRBV5-4 to TRBJ1-2, with TRBD1 matching over 8 bases. CDR1 is SGHNT and CDR2 is YYREEE in the germline V gene (reference sequence). The CDR3 is 15 amino acids. After removal of 3 bases from V and 2 bases from J, the junction contained 6 bases not matched to a gene. The CDR3 spells CASSSQRDRNYGYTF. The CDR3 nucleotides are TGTGCCAGCAGCTCCCAGCGGGACAGGAACTATGGCTACACCTTC. Filled out from reference TRBV5-4 and TRBJ1-2, the complete variable domain reads ETGVTQSPTHLIKTRGQQVTLRCSSQSGHNTVSWYQQALGQGPQFIFQYYREEENGRGNFPPRFSGLQFPNYSSELNVNALELDDSALYLCASSSQRDRNYGYTFGSGTRLTVV.

This clone was seen only once. V is TRBV7-5 and J is TRBJ2-7; TRBD2 reflects the table's D call only, with no check against the DNA. TRBV7-5 is reported as a pseudogene. The length of the CDR3 is 14 residues. The CDR3, as DNA: TGTGCCACCAACGCCCGGGTCCCTTCCTACGAGCAGTACTTC. This sequence encodes CATNARVPSYEQYF.

This chain connects TRBV7-9 to TRBJ2-1; 12 bases align to TRBD2. This CDR3 spans 17 amino acids. V shed 1 base, J shed 3 bases, and the junction held 4 bases outside the gene matches. CDR1 SEHNR and CDR2 FQNEAQ come from the germline V gene (reference sequence). The CDR3 region is CASSLGLAGGVYNEQFF. In DNA form, the CDR3 reads TGTGCCAGCAGCTTAGGGCTAGCGGGAGGGGTCTACAATGAGCAGTTCTTC.

The chain links TRBV5-1 to TRBJ2-7; D is possibly TRBD1 (5 bases). Germline V lookup: CDR1 SGHRS, CDR2 YFSETQ. With 3 bases removed from V and 7 bases from J, the gap between germline ends came to 20 bases. The CDR3 loop spans 15 amino acids. This CDR3 is CASSSWTREKVEQYF. CDR3 DNA: TGCGCCAGCAGCTCGTGGACCAGGGAAAAGGTTGAGCAGTACTTC.

The chain joins TRBV29-1 to TRBJ2-2; D is perhaps TRBD1 (6 bases). The germline V and J ends were trimmed by 6 bases and 4 bases, with 18 bases remaining between them. The CDR3 is 15 amino acids. Germline V gene sequence: CDR1 SQVTM, CDR2 ANQGSEA. Written as DNA, the CDR3 is TGCAGCGTGGTTATGGGGGCTAGGCGCACCGGGGAGCTGTTTTTT. As protein: CSVVMGARRTGELFF.

This sequence joins TRBV28 and TRBJ2-5; TRBD1 matches 8 bases. The CDR3 spans 15 residues. V dropped 6 bases and J dropped 2; count of bases not matched to a gene: 8. The germline V gene encodes CDR1 MDHEN and CDR2 SYDVKM. The CDR3 DNA reads TGTGCCAGCAGAAGAGGGACAGGCTATCAAGAGACCCAGTACTTC. This gives the protein CASRRGTGYQETQYF.

The rearrangement uses TRBV7-3 and TRBJ2-1; D gene ambiguous. The CDR3 has 15 amino acids. CDR1 and CDR2 from the germline V gene are SGHTA and FQGTGA. V lost 5 bases and J 7 bases, leaving 18 bases between the germline ends. The DNA for the CDR3 is TGTGCCAGCAGCCCCTCGGGTAGCACGGCAAATGAGCAGTTCTTC. Translating gives CASSPSGSTANEQFF.

This chain joins TRBV5-1 and TRBJ2-2, with D unresolved. This CDR3 contains 14 residues. V was trimmed by 2 bases and J by 6 bases, leaving 11 bases between them. Germline V lookup: CDR1 SGHRS, CDR2 YFSETQ. This CDR3 reads CASSLGASAGELFF. CDR3 DNA sequence: TGCGCCAGCAGCTTAGGAGCGTCCGCCGGGGAGCTGTTTTTT.

The chain is built from TRBV19 and TRBJ1-1; D remains unclear. Deletions cut 6 bases from V and 1 base from J, with 12 bases between. The CDR3 runs to 14 residues. The germline V gene has CDR1 LNHDA and CDR2 SQIVND (reference sequence). CDR3 residues: CASREDTRNTEAFF. The CDR3 DNA follows: TGTGCCAGTAGGGAAGACACGCGGAACACTGAAGCTTTCTTT. The full variable domain, with the rest looked up from reference TRBV19 and TRBJ1-1, is DGGITQSPKYLFRKEGQNVTLSCEQNLNHDAMYWYRQDPGQGLRLIYYSQIVNDFQKGDIAEGYSVSREKKESFPLTVTSAQKNPTAFYLCASREDTRNTEAFFGQGTRLTVV.

This chain uses TRBV28 with TRBJ1-2, with 8 positions matching TRBD1. The V gene end was trimmed by 5 bases and the J gene end by 8 bases; junction bases not matched to a gene: 7. Germline-derived CDR1 and CDR2 are MDHEN and SYDVKM. The CDR3 has 13 amino acids. For the CDR3, the DNA is TGTGCCAGCAGTCCGGACAGGGTGCGGGGCTACACCTTC. Its protein is CASSPDRVRGYTF.

J is TRBJ1-2 and V is TRBV2; maybe TRBD1 (5 bases). This CDR3 comprises 15 residues. V was pared by 5 bases and J by 0 bases, with 13 bases between. Germline V gives CDR1 SNHLY, CDR2 FYNNEI. Written as DNA, the CDR3 is TGTGCCAGCAGTTCTACAGGTACTACTAACTATGGCTACACCTTC. Its translation is CASSSTGTTNYGYTF.